This TCR beta chain was identified in a study of identical twins. General study points: Out-of-frame alpha sequences common to twins exhibited a surplus of low generation probability. Abundant cord blood beta clonotypes carried fewer insertions; memory repertoires showed none.

One entry per CDR3 protein, called by TCRdb with MiXCR from the 5' RACE reads. The table has 300,000 to 400,000 distinct CDR3 sequences, roughly 12% seen once. A word on this clonotype: Its matching antigen is unknown.

These records were also assigned to another study, of yellow fever vaccine responses in identical twins.

The sample was CD8+ T cells sorted from blood. The receptor was isolated from a woman between 18 and 29 years old in good health.

The CDR3 loop is CASSFELGAYNEQFF. The DNA of the CDR3 is TGTGCCAGCAGTTTTGAGTTGGGAGCCTACAATGAGCAGTTCTTC. V usage is TRBV12-3 or TRBV12-4 and J usage is TRBJ2-1, with TRBD2 as a possible D gene (5 bases). The CDR3 is made up of 15 amino acids. Trimming pared 3 bases from V and 2 bases from J, leaving 11 bases between.